The rows below give T cell receptor beta chains drawn from one sample of a study of T cells in Graves' hyperthyroidism and ophthalmopathy. TCRdb re-called the multiplex PCR reads through MiXCR, storing one row per CDR3 protein. The data contain roughly 840,000 distinct CDR3 sequences, 38% of them singletons. Specimen: blood. These receptors were taken from a man younger than 35 with Graves' hyperthyroidism. The CDR3 runs from the conserved cysteine through the conserved F or W. A D gene is named only where the DNA matches it firmly. Clone size is not always given. Where it is, it says once, few, many or a class for expanded clones.

d_call: TRBD1; clone_size: .; j_call: TRBJ2-5; v_call: TRBV27; cdr3_aa: CASRQDRGGEETQYF; cdr3_nt: TGTGCCAGCAGACAGGACAGGGGTGGAGAGGAGACCCAGTACTTC
d_call: .; clone_size: .; j_call: TRBJ2-7; v_call: TRBV7-9; cdr3_aa: CASSYDSLGGGLYEQYF; cdr3_nt: TGTGCCAGCAGTTACGACAGCTTGGGCGGTGGCCTATACGAGCAGTACTTC
d_call: .; clone_size: many; j_call: TRBJ2-7; v_call: TRBV7-2; cdr3_aa: CASSLATSYEQYF; cdr3_nt: TGTGCCAGCAGCTTAGCGACTTCCTACGAGCAGTACTTC
d_call: .; clone_size: many; j_call: TRBJ2-7; v_call: TRBV29-1; cdr3_aa: CSVESGSEQYF; cdr3_nt: TGCAGCGTTGAATCGGGGAGCGAGCAGTACTTC
d_call: .; clone_size: .; j_call: TRBJ2-7; v_call: TRBV9; cdr3_aa: CASSVGWDYEQYF; cdr3_nt: TGTGCCAGCAGCGTAGGATGGGACTACGAGCAGTACTTC
d_call: TRBD1; clone_size: .; j_call: TRBJ1-4; v_call: TRBV9; cdr3_aa: CASSVDRDRENEKLFF; cdr3_nt: TGTGCCAGCAGCGTAGATAGGGACAGGGAAAATGAAAAACTGTTTTTT
d_call: .; clone_size: .; j_call: TRBJ1-5; v_call: TRBV7-8; cdr3_aa: CASSQGFAQPQHF; cdr3_nt: TGTGCCAGCAGCCAAGGGTTCGCGCAGCCCCAGCATTTT
d_call: .; clone_size: .; j_call: TRBJ1-4; v_call: TRBV4-3; cdr3_aa: CASSQDFATNEKLFF; cdr3_nt: TGCGCCAGCAGCCAAGATTTCGCAACTAATGAAAAACTGTTTTTT
d_call: .; clone_size: many; j_call: TRBJ2-2; v_call: TRBV11-1; cdr3_aa: CASSPDRTTGELFF; cdr3_nt: TGTGCCAGCAGCCCCGACAGGACCACCGGGGAGCTGTTTTTT
d_call: TRBD1; clone_size: .; j_call: TRBJ1-2; v_call: TRBV11-2; cdr3_aa: CASSPGQGGSYGYTF; cdr3_nt: TGTGCCAGCAGCCCAGGACAGGGAGGGAGCTATGGCTACACCTTC
d_call: .; clone_size: .; j_call: TRBJ1-1; v_call: TRBV19; cdr3_aa: CASSISIAVRRNTEAFF; cdr3_nt: TGTGCCAGTAGTATTTCGATCGCAGTTAGGAGGAACACTGAAGCTTTCTTT
d_call: TRBD1; clone_size: few; j_call: TRBJ2-5; v_call: TRBV6-6; cdr3_aa: CASSATRQGVAQYF; cdr3_nt: TGTGCCAGCAGTGCAACTAGACAGGGAGTTGCCCAGTACTTC
d_call: .; clone_size: many; j_call: TRBJ1-2; v_call: TRBV6-5; cdr3_aa: CASSYPDRGGYTF; cdr3_nt: TGTGCCAGCAGTTACCCCGACCGGGGCGGCTACACCTTC
d_call: .; clone_size: many; j_call: TRBJ2-7; v_call: TRBV12-3/TRBV12-4; cdr3_aa: CASSREPYEQYF; cdr3_nt: TGTGCCAGCAGCCGCGAGCCCTACGAGCAGTACTTC
d_call: .; clone_size: .; j_call: TRBJ2-5; v_call: TRBV4-1; cdr3_aa: CASSQVPQETQYF; cdr3_nt: TGCGCCAGCAGCCAAGTTCCCCAAGAGACCCAGTACTTC
d_call: TRBD1; clone_size: .; j_call: TRBJ2-5; v_call: TRBV20-1; cdr3_aa: CSAPPSGTGWKTQYF; cdr3_nt: TGCAGTGCTCCCCCCTCCGGGACAGGGTGGAAGACCCAGTACTTC
d_call: TRBD1; clone_size: .; j_call: TRBJ1-1; v_call: TRBV14; cdr3_aa: CASSRLTGLNTEAFF; cdr3_nt: TGTGCCAGCAGCCGCCTGACAGGGTTGAACACTGAAGCTTTCTTT
d_call: .; clone_size: few; j_call: TRBJ1-1; v_call: TRBV5-1; cdr3_aa: CASSFDFSTEAFF; cdr3_nt: TGCGCCAGCAGCTTTGACTTCTCCACTGAAGCTTTCTTT
d_call: .; clone_size: many; j_call: TRBJ1-2; v_call: TRBV7-9; cdr3_aa: CASSLARTGYGYTF; cdr3_nt: TGTGCCAGCAGCTTAGCGCGAACAGGATATGGCTACACCTTC
d_call: .; clone_size: .; j_call: TRBJ2-1; v_call: TRBV24-1; cdr3_aa: CATSDLPQEYGEQFF; cdr3_nt: TGTGCCACCAGTGATTTACCACAGGAATATGGTGAGCAGTTCTTC
d_call: .; clone_size: many; j_call: TRBJ2-7; v_call: TRBV25-1; cdr3_aa: CASSEPGLTSEQYF; cdr3_nt: TGTGCCAGCAGTGAACCCGGGCTCACTAGTGAGCAGTACTTC
d_call: TRBD1; clone_size: few; j_call: TRBJ1-1; v_call: TRBV5-4; cdr3_aa: CASSPGQVTTEAFF; cdr3_nt: TGTGCCAGCAGCCCTGGACAGGTCACCACTGAAGCTTTCTTT
d_call: .; clone_size: many; j_call: TRBJ1-1; v_call: TRBV9; cdr3_aa: CASSVRGTNTEAFF; cdr3_nt: TGTGCCAGCAGCGTACGGGGGACGAACACTGAAGCTTTCTTT
d_call: .; clone_size: .; j_call: TRBJ2-5; v_call: TRBV7-9; cdr3_aa: CASSSPGGQPQYF; cdr3_nt: TGTGCCAGCAGCTCGCCCGGGGGGCAGCCCCAGTACTTC
d_call: TRBD1; clone_size: many; j_call: TRBJ1-6; v_call: TRBV9; cdr3_aa: CASSVGGQGRSPLHF; cdr3_nt: TGTGCCAGCAGCGTAGGGGGACAGGGTCGTTCACCCCTCCACTTT
d_call: .; clone_size: few; j_call: TRBJ1-6; v_call: TRBV6-5; cdr3_aa: CASSYSSGTSPLHF; cdr3_nt: TGTGCCAGCAGTTACTCGTCCGGGACTTCACCCCTCCACTTT
d_call: TRBD1; clone_size: few; j_call: TRBJ2-7; v_call: TRBV5-1; cdr3_aa: CASSPSGTGAGEQYF; cdr3_nt: TGCGCCAGCAGCCCATCCGGGACAGGGGCTGGCGAGCAGTACTTC
d_call: TRBD1; clone_size: many; j_call: TRBJ2-5; v_call: TRBV29-1; cdr3_aa: CSVGTGSETQYF; cdr3_nt: TGCAGCGTTGGGACAGGGAGCGAGACCCAGTACTTC
d_call: .; clone_size: .; j_call: TRBJ2-7; v_call: TRBV2; cdr3_aa: CASNLQEPTYEQYF; cdr3_nt: TGTGCCAGCAACCTACAGGAACCGACATACGAGCAGTACTTC
d_call: TRBD1; clone_size: .; j_call: TRBJ1-1; v_call: TRBV14; cdr3_aa: CASSPPGTGVNTEAFF; cdr3_nt: TGTGCCAGCAGCCCGCCCGGGACAGGGGTGAACACTGAAGCTTTCTTT